The present T cell receptor (beta chain) was sequenced within a study of cytomegalovirus exposure and HLA in healthy donors. The junction had 6 bases not matched to a gene; V was cut back by 0 bases and J by 8 bases. CDR1 and CDR2 from the germline V gene are LNHNV and YYDKDF (reference sequence). The CDR3 contains 15 residues. PCR involved 60 Vbeta and 13 Jbeta primers. TCRdb's copy holds only in-frame clones and misses some; the assay was immunoSEQ multiplex PCR. The sample lists over 150,000 clones; over 70% were seen once. The specimen was PBMCs. This clonotype originated in a male donor in good health and CMV-seronegative. V usage is TRBV15 and J usage is TRBJ1-1; 10 nucleotides match TRBD1. This CDR3 reads CATSRDPTGGEEAFF. As DNA, the CDR3 is TGTGCCACCAGCAGAGACCCGACAGGGGGCGAAGAAGCTTTCTTT.